Below, 3 T cell receptor beta chains from the same sample are listed, as sequenced in a study of blood T cell repertoires in COVID-19. The assay was immunoSEQ multiplex PCR, and TCRdb's table has in-frame clones only and misses some. This sample has tens of thousands of clones, with around 72% found just once. The sample was peripheral blood. Receptors were obtained from a woman aged 55-70 years in a cohort sampled during active or convalescent COVID-19.

The V call is TRBV2, the J call TRBJ1-6; TRBD1 is a possible D gene (5 bases). V lost 7 bases to trimming and J lost 9 bases, with 10 bases between them. Germline V gene sequence: CDR1 SNHLY, CDR2 FYNNEI. CDR3 length equals 12 residues. The CDR3 DNA reads TGTGCCAGCAAGGGGTATGGTTCACCCCTCCACTTT. Amino acids: CASKGYGSPLHF.

This clone occurred many times. The rearrangement links TRBV9 to TRBJ1-2; D gene uncertain. V gave up 0 bases and J gave up 3 bases, with 9 bases separating them. CDR1 and CDR2 from the germline V gene are SGDLS and YYNGEE. The CDR3 loop spans 14 amino acids. In DNA form, the CDR3 reads TGTGCCAGCAGCGTAGCAGTCCAGGACTATGGCTACACCTTC. It translates to CASSVAVQDYGYTF. Using reference TRBV9 and TRBJ1-2 for the parts outside the CDR3, the full variable domain is DSGVTQTPKHLITATGQRVTLRCSPRSGDLSVYWYQQSLDQGLQFLIQYYNGEERAKGNILERFSAQQFPDLHSELNLSSLELGDSALYFCASSVAVQDYGYTFGSGTRLTVV.

A single count supports this clone. The gene calls are TRBV7-3 and TRBJ2-1; TRBD1 matches at 10 bases. This CDR3 region has 16 residues. The germline V gene encodes CDR1 SGHTA and CDR2 FQGTGA. V lost 2 bases and J lost 6; bases outside the gene matches: 7. The CDR3 is CASSLRTGQGVNEQFF. The CDR3 nucleotides read TGTGCCAGCAGCTTACGTACAGGACAGGGGGTCAATGAGCAGTTCTTC. The full variable domain, rest sourced from reference TRBV7-3 and TRBJ2-1, is GAGVSQTPSNKVTEKGKYVELRCDPISGHTALYWYRQSLGQGPEFLIYFQGTGAADDSGLPNDRFFAVRPEGSVSTLKIQRTERGDSAVYLCASSLRTGQGVNEQFFGPGTRLTVL.